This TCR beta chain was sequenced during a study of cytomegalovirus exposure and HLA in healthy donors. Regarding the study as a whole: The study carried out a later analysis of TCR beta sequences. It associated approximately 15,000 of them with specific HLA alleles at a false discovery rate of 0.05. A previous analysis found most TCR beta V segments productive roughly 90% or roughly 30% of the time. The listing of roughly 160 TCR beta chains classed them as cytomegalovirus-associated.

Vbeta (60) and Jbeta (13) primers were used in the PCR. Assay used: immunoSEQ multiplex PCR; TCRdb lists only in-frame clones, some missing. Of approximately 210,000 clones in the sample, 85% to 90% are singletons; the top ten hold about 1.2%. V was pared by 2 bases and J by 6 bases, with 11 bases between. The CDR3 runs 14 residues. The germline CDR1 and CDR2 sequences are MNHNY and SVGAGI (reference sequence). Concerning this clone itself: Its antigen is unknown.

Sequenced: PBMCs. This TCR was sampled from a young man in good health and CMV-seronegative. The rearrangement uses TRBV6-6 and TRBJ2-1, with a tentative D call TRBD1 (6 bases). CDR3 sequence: CASSYPLGGNEQFF. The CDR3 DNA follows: TGTGCCAGCAGTTACCCTCTAGGGGGCAATGAGCAGTTCTTC.